This TCR beta chain was captured by sequencing in a study of OX40 agonist ivuxolimab in advanced cancers. Study-wide background: Each patient was given ivuxolimab into a vein every 2 weeks, at 0.01 to 10 mg/kg.

CDR1 and CDR2 from the germline V gene are KGHSY and FQNENV. The CDR3 runs to 13 residues. Trimming took 2 bases from V and 3 from J; bases not matched to a gene: 0. Notes on this clone: Its antigen is as yet unknown.

Clones were read by immunoSEQ multiplex PCR, and TCRdb kept only the in-frame ones, dropping some. The table records more than 55,000 clones, approximately 88% of them present only once. Study-wide results and caveats: Also present in some nonresponders was a low level of normalized T-cell clonal expansion.

This clonotype was obtained from an adult with an advanced solid tumor such as melanoma, head and neck, liver or kidney cancer. The sequenced sample was CD4+ or CD8+ T cells sorted from blood, obtained in a trial of the OX40 agonist ivuxolimab. This chain uses TRBV16 with TRBJ2-5; 7 bases align to TRBD2. CDR3 sequence: CASSQLAEETQYF. CDR3 coding DNA: TGTGCCAGCAGCCAACTAGCGGAAGAGACCCAGTACTTC.